A single sample is the source of the 9 T cell receptor beta chains below, sequenced in a study of blood T cell repertoires in COVID-19. This table comes from immunoSEQ multiplex PCR, and its TCRdb copy is limited to in-frame clones, with some not included. The table records under 200,000 clones, 65% to 85% of them present only once. Specimen: peripheral blood. All receptors derive from an older woman with acute or convalescent COVID-19.

The chain joins TRBV19 to TRBJ1-4, with D possibly being TRBD1 (6 bases). CDR3 length equals 13 residues. Trimming left V 8 bases short and J 7 bases short, with 14 bases between. Germline V gene lookup returns CDR1 LNHDA and CDR2 SQIVND (reference sequence). The CDR3 is CASVGGAGEKLFF. As DNA, the CDR3 is TGTGCCAGTGTTGGGGGGGCTGGTGAAAAACTGTTTTTT.

The rearrangement joins TRBV4-3 to TRBJ1-1, with D unclear. V shed 1 base and J shed 0 bases, with 9 bases lying between them. The V gene's germline CDR1 is LGHNA and CDR2 YSLEER. The CDR3 length is 15 residues. The CDR3 coding sequence is TGCGCCAGCAGCCAAGGGGAGGGCATGAACACTGAAGCTTTCTTT. Translated, it gives CASSQGEGMNTEAFF.

The genes are TRBV11-2 and TRBJ1-2; D is possibly TRBD1 (6 bases). From germline, CDR1 is SGHAT and CDR2 FQNNGV. V lost 5 bases to trimming and J lost 3 bases, with 19 bases between them. This CDR3 is built from 16 residues. The CDR3 is CASSPRQAKGYYGYTF. The CDR3 bases are TGTGCCAGCAGCCCCCGACAGGCCAAAGGGTACTATGGCTACACCTTC.

V and J are TRBV29-1 and TRBJ1-4; 9 bases line up with TRBD1. This CDR3 is built from 14 residues. J lost 8 bases, V lost 4 bases, and 8 bases had no gene match. Germline V gene lookup returns CDR1 SQVTM and CDR2 ANQGSEA. CDR3: CSVATGGVGEKLFF. In DNA form, the CDR3 reads TGCAGCGTTGCCACAGGGGGCGTAGGAGAAAAACTGTTTTTT.

The gene calls are TRBV19 and TRBJ2-2; TRBD1 matches 7 bases. The V and J ends lost 6 bases and 4 bases, in that order; junction bases with no gene match: 11. CDR1 is LNHDA and CDR2 is SQIVND in the germline V gene (reference sequence). The length of the CDR3 is 16 residues. This CDR3 is CASRNRGSASTGELFF. Written as DNA, the CDR3 is TGTGCCAGTAGGAACAGGGGATCGGCAAGCACCGGGGAGCTGTTTTTT.

The gene calls are TRBV18 and TRBJ2-1, with 9 bases identical to TRBD2. V trimming: 3 bases; J trimming: 5 bases; junction bases outside the gene matches: 5. The CDR3 has 15 amino acids. The V gene's germline CDR1 is KGHSH and CDR2 LQKENI. The CDR3 spells CASSPRTSAHNEQFF. CDR3 DNA: TGTGCCAGCTCACCTCGGACTAGCGCACACAATGAGCAGTTCTTC.

The chain is built from TRBV19 and TRBJ2-3; 12 bases agree with TRBD1. Trimming cost V 4 bases and J 6 bases; bases outside gene matches: 5. Germline V lookup: CDR1 LNHDA, CDR2 SQIVND (reference sequence). This CDR3 spans 15 amino acids. The CDR3 here is CASSKGQGARDTQYF. As DNA, the CDR3 is TGTGCCAGTAGTAAGGGACAGGGGGCACGGGATACGCAGTATTTT.

V usage is TRBV5-6 and J usage is TRBJ1-5; 7 nucleotides align to TRBD1. Germline V gene data show CDR1 as SGHDT and CDR2 as YYEEEE. CDR3 length: 14 residues. With 4 bases clipped from V and 6 bases from J, the junction kept 7 bases outside the gene matches. Here the CDR3 DNA reads TGTGCCAGCAGCAAGACAGGGATGGGTCAGCCCCAGCATTTT. It specifies CASSKTGMGQPQHF.

This chain links TRBV5-8 with TRBJ2-3, with D possibly matching TRBD2 (7 bases). The V gene's germline CDR1 is SGHTS and CDR2 YDEGEE. The CDR3 totals 18 residues. V lost 1 base and J 0 bases, leaving 18 bases between the germline ends. This CDR3 reads CASSLRFTAGASTDTQYF. In DNA form, the CDR3 reads TGTGCCAGCAGCTTGAGGTTTACGGCGGGGGCGAGCACAGATACGCAGTATTTT.